The 31 T cell receptor beta chains listed next were all sequenced from one sample in a study of T cells in Graves' hyperthyroidism and ophthalmopathy (dated by TCRdb to about 2019). Receptors were amplified or captured by multiplex PCR. Sequenced using an Illumina HiSeq 2000. The TCR beta CDR3 regions were amplified from RNA transcripts. The TCR CDR3 was subjected to a first round of RT-PCR using the HTBI primer set and the Qiagen OneStep RT-PCR kit. TCRdb passed the public sequencing reads through fastp at Q25 and MiXCR, retaining productive beta sequences. Rows are unified per CDR3 protein, each entry keeping the most common DNA and genes. The sample table lists approximately 380,000 distinct CDR3 sequences, about a fifth of them with a count of one. The ten largest make up 3% to 4.5% of the sample. Sequencing was performed on blood. These receptors all stem from a woman aged 18 to 35 with Graves' hyperthyroidism.

This clonotype was seen repeatedly, ten times or more. The junction departs from germline at one end; a sequencing error may be responsible. This chain connects TRBV18 to TRBJ1-1; TRBD1 matches 9 bases. Per germline, CDR1 KGHSH and CDR2 LQKENI. The CDR3 has 17 amino acids. The CDR3 loop is CASSPATRGQGSTGAFF. The DNA of the CDR3 is TGTGCCAGCTCACCGGCGACACGCGGACAGGGGTCGACTGGAGCTTTCTTT.

This clonotype appeared many times. V usage is TRBV20-1 and J usage is TRBJ2-5, with 7 bases matching TRBD1. Germline CDR1 DFQATT, CDR2 SNEGSKA (reference sequence). This CDR3 region has 12 residues. V lost 6 bases, J lost 5 bases, and 6 bases stayed unmatched. The CDR3 region is CSAKTGYETQYF. The DNA for the CDR3 is TGCAGTGCAAAGACAGGGTATGAGACCCAGTACTTC.

This sequence joins TRBV29-1 and TRBJ1-1; TRBD1 is a possible D gene (5 bases). Germline V gene data show CDR1 as SQVTM and CDR2 as ANQGSEA. Trimming shortened V by 3 bases and J by 2 bases, and 16 bases separated the two germline ends. This CDR3 contains 15 residues. The DNA of the CDR3 is TGCAGCGTTGAGGATGGGGACGTCCCCAACACTGAAGCTTTCTTT. This gives the protein CSVEDGDVPNTEAFF.

V and J are TRBV20-1 and TRBJ1-2; 7 bases map to TRBD1. There are 13 residues in the CDR3. Germline V gene data show CDR1 as DFQATT and CDR2 as SNEGSKA (reference sequence). V was clipped by 4 bases and J by 2 bases; unmatched bases: 4. CDR3 amino acids: CSAIQGENYGYTF. Here the CDR3 DNA reads TGCAGTGCTATCCAGGGGGAAAACTATGGCTACACCTTC.

This clonotype was counted between two and nine times. The chain uses TRBV5-1 and TRBJ1-2, with 9 bases matching TRBD1. The CDR3 is 17 amino acids. The germline CDR1 and CDR2 sequences are SGHRS and YFSETQ. The V and J ends lost 4 bases and 8 bases, in that order; junction bases with no gene match: 18. The CDR3 nucleotides read TGCGCCAGCAGCACAAACCAACAGGGGGCGAATTTAGGCGGCTACACCTTC. It encodes CASSTNQQGANLGGYTF.

This clonotype was counted at least ten times. This chain connects TRBV11-2 to TRBJ2-7; D perhaps matches TRBD2 (5 bases). Germline V lookup: CDR1 SGHAT, CDR2 FQNNGV. The CDR3 has 14 residues. Trimming removed 2 bases at V and 5 bases at J, with 13 bases between. CDR3 in DNA: TGTGCCAGCAGCTTACATGGGGTGGAGGACGAGCAGTACTTC. Amino acids: CASSLHGVEDEQYF. Full variable domain (missing parts from reference TRBV11-2 and TRBJ2-7): EAGVAQSPRYKIIEKRQSVAFWCNPISGHATLYWYQQILGQGPKLLIQFQNNGVVDDSQLPKDRFSAERLKGVDSTLKIQPAKLEDSAVYLCASSLHGVEDEQYFGPGTRLTVT.

As regards this clonotype: This sequence may be a read error, since a much larger clone differs from it by one base. The rearrangement uses TRBV5-1 and TRBJ1-1; no reliable D call. Germline V gene lookup returns CDR1 SGHRS and CDR2 YFSETQ. CDR3 length: 13 residues. The CDR3 sequence is CASSPDLHTEAVF. Here the CDR3 DNA reads TGCGCCAGCAGCCCGGACCTACACACTGAAGCTGTCTTT.

This clonotype was counted at least ten times. V gene TRBV6-5 combines with J gene TRBJ1-5; the match to TRBD1 covers 10 bases. After removal of 6 bases from V and 6 bases from J, the junction contained 2 bases not matched to a gene. The CDR3 contains 13 residues. CDR1 is MNHEY and CDR2 is SVGAGI in the germline V gene. CDR3 protein: CASSRQGAQPQHF. The DNA for the CDR3 is TGTGCCAGCAGCCGACAGGGGGCTCAGCCCCAGCATTTT.

There are many counts of this clonotype. The V and J genes are TRBV5-1 and TRBJ2-5, with 9 bases identical to TRBD1. This CDR3 comprises 17 residues. Germline assignment: CDR1 SGHRS and CDR2 YFSETQ. V dropped 0 bases and J dropped 3; count of bases not matched to a gene: 9. The CDR3 loop reads CASSLGLYTGGKETQYF. DNA for the CDR3: TGCGCCAGCAGCTTGGGTCTTTATACAGGGGGCAAAGAGACCCAGTACTTC.

There are many counts of this clonotype. This chain uses TRBV28 with TRBJ1-5; D gene unclear. CDR1 and CDR2 from the germline V gene are MDHEN and SYDVKM. V was shortened by 3 bases and J by 5 bases, with 14 bases between the two germline ends. The CDR3 spans 15 residues. CDR3 region: CASSLYVYADQPQHF. As DNA, the CDR3 is TGTGCCAGCAGTTTGTACGTTTATGCCGATCAGCCCCAGCATTTT.

This clonotype has ten or more counts. The CDR3 nucleotides are TGTGCCAGCGGGGTAGGGACAGGGGTTGATGAAGCTTTCTTT. This codes for CASGVGTGVDEAFF. The chain carries TRBV7-9 and TRBJ1-1, with 10 bases that match TRBD1. V lost 8 bases, J lost 7 bases, and 10 bases stayed unmatched. Germline loops: CDR1 SEHNR, CDR2 FQNEAQ (reference sequence). The CDR3 extends over 14 amino acids.

The chain couples TRBV5-1 to TRBJ1-1; a weak D match, TRBD1 (5 bases). The CDR3 runs to 14 residues. Germline V lookup: CDR1 SGHRS, CDR2 YFSETQ. Trimming removed 4 bases from V and 6 bases from J, with 16 bases in between. The CDR3 DNA sequence: TGCGCCAGCAGCGCGAGGGGCTATGGGGCTGAAGCTTTCTTT. Protein product: CASSARGYGAEAFF.

This clonotype was seen ten or more times. The chain joins TRBV6-2 or TRBV6-3 to TRBJ2-2; TRBD1 matches at 7 bases. The CDR3 has 16 amino acids. Looked up from germline, CDR1 is MNHEY and CDR2 is SVGEGT. J lost 3 bases, V lost 2 bases, and 6 bases had no gene match. This CDR3 is CASSYGQGVYTGELFF. CDR3 coding DNA: TGTGCCAGCAGTTACGGGCAGGGGGTTTACACCGGGGAGCTGTTTTTT.

This clonotype came up many times. This rearrangement joins TRBV7-9 to TRBJ1-2; 9 bases agree with TRBD1. The CDR3 runs 14 residues. With V trimmed by 2 bases and J by 7 bases, 5 bases remained unmatched. The germline CDR1 and CDR2 sequences are SEHNR and FQNEAQ (reference sequence). In DNA form, the CDR3 reads TGTGCCAGCAGCTTAACGACAGGGGGACTTGGCTACACCTTC. This codes for CASSLTTGGLGYTF.

This clonotype was found once. V is TRBV20-1 and J is TRBJ2-5, with 7 bases lining up with TRBD2. This CDR3 region has 16 residues. Unmatched junction bases numbered 12, after V lost 1 base and J lost 4 bases. CDR1 and CDR2 (germline): DFQATT, SNEGSKA (reference sequence). This CDR3 reads CSARGYASGSLETQYF. Here the CDR3 DNA reads TGCAGTGCTAGAGGGTATGCTAGCGGAAGTCTAGAGACCCAGTACTTC.

This clonotype has ten or more counts. The genes are TRBV6-4 and TRBJ2-5; 9 positions match TRBD2. V shed 4 bases and J 2 bases; nucleotides not matched to a gene: 5. This CDR3 has 15 amino acids. From germline, CDR1 is MRHNA and CDR2 SNTAGT. Here the CDR3 reads CASSVVAGVQETQYF. CDR3 bases: TGTGCCAGCAGTGTAGTAGCGGGGGTACAAGAGACCCAGTACTTC.

The sample holds many counts of this clonotype. The V gene is TRBV2, the J gene TRBJ2-7, with D possibly matching TRBD2 (6 bases). V lost 0 bases and J lost 3, with 15 bases in between. The CDR3 length is 16 residues. Germline lookup yields CDR1 SNHLY and CDR2 FYNNEI. Written as DNA, the CDR3 is TGTGCCAGCAGTGAAGCGCGCGGCTGGGGGGTCTACGAGCAGTACTTC. It encodes CASSEARGWGVYEQYF. The complete variable domain, with remaining parts taken from reference TRBV2 and TRBJ2-7, reads EPEVTQTPSHQVTQMGQEVILRCVPISNHLYFYWYRQILGQKVEFLVSFYNNEISEKSEIFDDQFSVERPDGSNFTLKIRSTKLEDSAMYFCASSEARGWGVYEQYFGPGTRLTVT.

The sample holds many counts of this clonotype. V gene TRBV2 combines with J gene TRBJ1-5, with TRBD1 identical over 7 bases. The germline V gene encodes CDR1 SNHLY and CDR2 FYNNEI. The J segment lost 6 bases and the V segment lost 7 bases, leaving 9 bases of the junction unmatched. The length of the CDR3 is 14 residues. The CDR3 protein is CASTPDRVGQPQHF. The CDR3 nucleotides read TGTGCCAGCACCCCAGACAGGGTGGGTCAGCCCCAGCATTTT. The full variable domain, its missing parts supplied by reference TRBV2 and TRBJ1-5, is EPEVTQTPSHQVTQMGQEVILRCVPISNHLYFYWYRQILGQKVEFLVSFYNNEISEKSEIFDDQFSVERPDGSNFTLKIRSTKLEDSAMYFCASTPDRVGQPQHFGDGTRLSIL.

At least ten counts were recorded for this clonotype. The genes are TRBV20-1 and TRBJ2-7; 14 positions agree with TRBD2. The CDR3 has 14 amino acids. Trimming took 6 bases from V and 5 from J; bases not matched to a gene: 6. From germline, CDR1 is DFQATT and CDR2 SNEGSKA (reference sequence). The DNA of the CDR3 is TGCAGTGCGCGACTAGCGGGGGGGCGCGACGAGCAGTACTTC. Amino acid sequence: CSARLAGGRDEQYF.

This clonotype was recorded many times. The chain recombines TRBV18 with TRBJ2-7; perhaps TRBD1 as D (6 bases). Germline assignment: CDR1 KGHSH and CDR2 LQKENI. Trimming took 3 bases from V and 3 from J, leaving 15 bases between them. This CDR3 region has 15 residues. CDR3 sequence: CASSPDSQALYEQYF. DNA of the CDR3: TGTGCCAGCTCACCGGACAGCCAAGCCCTCTACGAGCAGTACTTC.

This clonotype was counted at least ten times. The J gene is TRBJ1-2, the V gene TRBV9; the D gene is possibly TRBD1 (6 bases). V gave up 3 bases and J gave up 6 bases, with 18 bases separating them. CDR1 SGDLS and CDR2 YYNGEE come from the germline V gene. The CDR3 is 15 residues long. For the CDR3, the DNA is TGTGCCAGCAGCGCCTCATTTCCAGGGGCAAATGGCTACACCTTC. It yields the protein CASSASFPGANGYTF.

This clonotype appeared many times. The V call is TRBV10-3, the J call TRBJ2-7; D gene uncertain. The CDR3 is made up of 14 amino acids. Deletions cut 3 bases from V and 5 bases from J, with 14 bases between. CDR1 is ENHRY, CDR2 SYGVKD, per germline. CDR3 nucleotides: TGTGCCATCAGTGATCGGCTAAACGGAAACGAGCAGTACTTC. Amino acids: CAISDRLNGNEQYF.

This clonotype was seen many times. This rearrangement joins TRBV6-2 or TRBV6-3 to TRBJ1-5; TRBD1 is a possible D gene (5 bases). CDR3 length: 12 residues. Trimming stripped 7 bases from V and 9 bases from J, with 13 bases between. Germline loops: CDR1 MNHEY, CDR2 SVGEGT. The CDR3 is CASNEGDRPQHF. The CDR3 DNA sequence: TGTGCCAGCAATGAGGGAGACAGGCCCCAGCATTTT.

V gene TRBV6-1 combines with J gene TRBJ1-2, with D hard to call. V lost 3 bases and J 4 bases, leaving 3 bases between the germline ends. The length of the CDR3 is 11 residues. Germline V CDR1 and CDR2: MNHNS, SASEGT. CDR3 amino acids: CASSDVYGYTF. The CDR3 DNA reads TGTGCCAGCAGTGATGTCTATGGCTACACCTTC.

The table lists this clonotype with many counts. J is TRBJ2-7 and V is TRBV6-5, with 8 bases fitting TRBD1. The V segment lost 4 bases and the J segment 0 bases; nucleotides outside the gene matches: 8. CDR1 and CDR2 (germline): MNHEY, SVGAGI. CDR3 length equals 16 residues. The CDR3 loop is CASSSQDRVSSYEQYF. As DNA, the CDR3 is TGTGCCAGCAGTTCCCAGGACAGGGTTTCCTCCTACGAGCAGTACTTC.

The table lists this clonotype with a count of one. The CDR3 DNA reads TGTGCCAGCAGCTACCCTTTACCCCAGGGGGAGACCCAGTACTTC. Protein product: CASSYPLPQGETQYF. The rearrangement joins TRBV5-4 to TRBJ2-5; TRBD1 is a possible D gene (6 bases). Between the trimmed V and J ends, which lost 3 bases and 5 bases, there was a span of 17 bases. CDR1 and CDR2 from the germline V gene are SGHNT and YYREEE (reference sequence). This CDR3 has 15 amino acids.

This clonotype was recorded a few times. The genes are TRBV30 and TRBJ2-5; the D is unclear. Germline assignment: CDR1 GTSNPN and CDR2 SVGIG (reference sequence). There are 12 residues in the CDR3. V was shortened by 3 bases and J by 5 bases, with 10 bases between the two germline ends. The CDR3 sequence is CAWSGLGETQYF. The CDR3 nucleotides read TGTGCCTGGAGCGGGTTGGGGGAGACCCAGTACTTC.

This clonotype was counted ten times or more. This chain links TRBV10-3 with TRBJ1-1, with a possible D match to TRBD1 (5 bases). The CDR3 consists of 14 residues. The germline gives CDR1 ENHRY, CDR2 SYGVKD. Trimming took off 6 bases at V and 6 bases at J, with 17 bases between the two ends. The CDR3 DNA sequence: TGTGCCATCAGGGATCTAGGGACCCACGCTGAAGCTTTCTTT. This gives the protein CAIRDLGTHAEAFF.

The genes are TRBV11-1 and TRBJ2-7, with TRBD1 identical over 7 bases. Germline CDR1 is SGHAT and CDR2 is FQDESV (reference sequence). This CDR3 is 14 amino acids long. The V and J ends lost 4 bases and 3 bases, in that order; junction bases with no gene match: 6. DNA for the CDR3: TGTGCCAGCAGCTCCAGGACAGGTATCTACGAGCAGTACTTC. Encoded protein: CASSSRTGIYEQYF.

CDR3 in amino acids: CSAKQNLAPYEQYF. The CDR3 DNA reads TGCAGTGCCAAGCAAAATCTCGCTCCCTACGAGCAGTACTTC. V usage is TRBV20-1 and J usage is TRBJ2-7; D is unresolved. CDR3 length equals 14 residues. Germline loops: CDR1 DFQATT, CDR2 SNEGSKA (reference sequence). The V end was cut by 6 bases, the J end by 2 bases, with 17 bases between.

This clonotype appeared a few times. V usage is TRBV2 and J usage is TRBJ2-7, with 9 bases lining up with TRBD1. CDR3 size: 14 residues. Germline V CDR1 and CDR2: SNHLY, FYNNEI. V was clipped by 5 bases and J by 2 bases; unmatched bases: 4. CDR3 DNA: TGTGCCAGCAGTTCCTACAGGGGGCCCTACGAGCAGTACTTC. Translating gives CASSSYRGPYEQYF.